This TCR beta chain was observed in a study of blood T cell repertoires in COVID-19. About the study: Samples of COVID-19 (acute and convalescent) were obtained from the United States, Italy and Spain. In each case, the material was cDNA or gDNA derived from T cells, B-cell-depleted T cells, or PBMCs.

In the original analysis: Reference gene primer amplification gave nucleated cell count estimates. Clones were read by immunoSEQ multiplex PCR, and TCRdb kept only the in-frame ones, dropping some. The DNA gave D and trimming, while V, J and clone size come from that table. The table shows approximately 230,000 clones, with around 88% occurring only once. This sequence was found in an older man with acute or convalescent COVID-19. Source material: peripheral blood.

This chain's CDR3 is CATSYGLAGGRGQTQYF. The CDR3 DNA reads TGTGCCACCAGCTACGGACTAGCGGGGGGCAGGGGGCAGACCCAGTACTTC. V gene TRBV15 combines with J gene TRBJ2-5; TRBD2 matches at 14 bases. The CDR3 spans 17 residues. CDR1 is LNHNV and CDR2 is YYDKDF in the germline V gene (reference sequence). V dropped 5 bases and J dropped 6; count of bases not matched to a gene: 11.